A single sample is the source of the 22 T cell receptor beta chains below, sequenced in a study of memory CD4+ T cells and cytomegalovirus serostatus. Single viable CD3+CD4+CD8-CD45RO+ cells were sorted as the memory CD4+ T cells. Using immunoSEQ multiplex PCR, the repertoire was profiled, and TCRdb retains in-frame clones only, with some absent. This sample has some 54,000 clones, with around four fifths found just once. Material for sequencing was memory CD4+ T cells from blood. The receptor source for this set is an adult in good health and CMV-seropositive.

In DNA, the CDR3 is TGCGCCAGCAGCTTGGGTTCAGCGGGAGGGATTGAGACCCAGTACTTC. The encoded protein is CASSLGSAGGIETQYF. V is TRBV5-1 and J is TRBJ2-5; 10 bases align to TRBD2. V dropped 0 bases and J dropped 5; count of bases not matched to a gene: 7. CDR3 length: 16 residues. Germline-derived CDR1 and CDR2 are SGHRS and YFSETQ.

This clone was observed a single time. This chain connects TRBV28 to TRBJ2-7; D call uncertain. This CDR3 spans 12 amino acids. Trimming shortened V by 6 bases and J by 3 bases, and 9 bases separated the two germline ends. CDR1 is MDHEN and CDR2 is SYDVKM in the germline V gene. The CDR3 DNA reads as TGTGCCAGCAGGCTGACGGGCTACGAGCAGTACTTC. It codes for CASRLTGYEQYF. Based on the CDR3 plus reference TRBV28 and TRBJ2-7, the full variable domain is DVKVTQSSRYLVKRTGEKVFLECVQDMDHENMFWYRQDPGLGLRLIYFSYDVKMKEKGDIPEGYSVSREKKERFSLILESASTNQTSMYLCASRLTGYEQYFGPGTRLTVT.

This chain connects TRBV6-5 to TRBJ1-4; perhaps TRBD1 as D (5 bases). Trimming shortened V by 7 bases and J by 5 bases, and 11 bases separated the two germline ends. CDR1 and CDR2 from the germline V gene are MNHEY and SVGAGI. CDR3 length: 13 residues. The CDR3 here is CASKKGQNEKLFF. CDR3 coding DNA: TGTGCCAGCAAGAAGGGGCAGAATGAAAAACTGTTTTTT.

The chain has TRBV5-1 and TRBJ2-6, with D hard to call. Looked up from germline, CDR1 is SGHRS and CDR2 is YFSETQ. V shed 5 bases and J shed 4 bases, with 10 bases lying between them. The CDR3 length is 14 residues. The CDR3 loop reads CASRGNAGANVLTF. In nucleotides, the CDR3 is TGCGCCAGCAGAGGAAACGCCGGGGCCAACGTCCTGACTTTC.

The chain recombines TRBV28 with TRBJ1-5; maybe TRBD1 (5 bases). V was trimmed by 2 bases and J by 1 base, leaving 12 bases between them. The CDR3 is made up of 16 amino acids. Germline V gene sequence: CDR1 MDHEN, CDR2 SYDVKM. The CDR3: CASSLAGHTSNQPQHF. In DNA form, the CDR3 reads TGTGCCAGCAGTTTAGCGGGGCACACGAGCAATCAGCCCCAGCATTTT.

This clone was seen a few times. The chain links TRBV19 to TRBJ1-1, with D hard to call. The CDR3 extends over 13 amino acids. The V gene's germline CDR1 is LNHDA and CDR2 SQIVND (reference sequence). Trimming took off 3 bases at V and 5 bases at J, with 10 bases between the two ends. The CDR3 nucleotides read TGTGCCAGTAGTATCAGCGTGCGGACTGAAGCTTTCTTT. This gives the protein CASSISVRTEAFF.

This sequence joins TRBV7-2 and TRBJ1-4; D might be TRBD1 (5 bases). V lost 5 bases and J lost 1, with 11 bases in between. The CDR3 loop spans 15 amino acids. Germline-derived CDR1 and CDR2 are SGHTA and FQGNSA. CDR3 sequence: CASSNTRGTNEKLFF. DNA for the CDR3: TGTGCCAGCAGCAATACGAGGGGAACTAATGAAAAACTGTTTTTT.

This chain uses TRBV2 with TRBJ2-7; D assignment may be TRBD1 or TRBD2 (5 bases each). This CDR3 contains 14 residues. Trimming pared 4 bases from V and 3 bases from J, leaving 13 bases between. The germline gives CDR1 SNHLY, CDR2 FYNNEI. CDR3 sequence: CASSVGRGVYEQYF. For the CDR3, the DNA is TGTGCCAGCAGTGTGGGAAGAGGGGTCTACGAGCAGTACTTC.

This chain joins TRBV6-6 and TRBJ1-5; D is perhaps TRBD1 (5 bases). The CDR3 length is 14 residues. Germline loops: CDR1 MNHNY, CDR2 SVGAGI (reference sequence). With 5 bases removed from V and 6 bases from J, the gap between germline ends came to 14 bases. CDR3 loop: CASSAGTGGQPQHF. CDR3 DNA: TGTGCCAGCAGTGCTGGGACGGGAGGTCAGCCCCAGCATTTT.

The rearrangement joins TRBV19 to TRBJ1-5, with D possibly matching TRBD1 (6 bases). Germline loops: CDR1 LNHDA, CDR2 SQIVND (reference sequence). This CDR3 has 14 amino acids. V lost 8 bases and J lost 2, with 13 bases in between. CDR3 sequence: CASEQGSRNQPQHF. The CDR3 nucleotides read TGTGCCAGTGAGCAGGGGTCCCGCAATCAGCCCCAGCATTTT.

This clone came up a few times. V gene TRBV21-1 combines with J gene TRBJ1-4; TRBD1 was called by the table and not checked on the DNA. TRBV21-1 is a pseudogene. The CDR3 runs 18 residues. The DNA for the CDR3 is TGTGCCAGCAGCAAAGGGGACAGTTATTCGGCAACTAATGAAAAACTGTTTTTT. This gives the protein CASSKGDSYSATNEKLFF.

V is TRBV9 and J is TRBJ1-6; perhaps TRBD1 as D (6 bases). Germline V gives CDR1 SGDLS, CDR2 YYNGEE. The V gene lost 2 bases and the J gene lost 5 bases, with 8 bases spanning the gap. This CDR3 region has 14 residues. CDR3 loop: CASSVRTDNSPLHF. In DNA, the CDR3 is TGTGCCAGCAGCGTGAGGACAGATAATTCACCCCTCCACTTT.

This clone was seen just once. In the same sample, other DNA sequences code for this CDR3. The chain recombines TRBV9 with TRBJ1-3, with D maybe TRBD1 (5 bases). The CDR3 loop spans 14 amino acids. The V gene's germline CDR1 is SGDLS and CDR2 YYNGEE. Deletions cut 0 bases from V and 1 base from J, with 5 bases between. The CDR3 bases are TGTGCCAGCAGCGTAGAGGGGTCTGGAAACACCATATATTTT. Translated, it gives CASSVEGSGNTIYF.

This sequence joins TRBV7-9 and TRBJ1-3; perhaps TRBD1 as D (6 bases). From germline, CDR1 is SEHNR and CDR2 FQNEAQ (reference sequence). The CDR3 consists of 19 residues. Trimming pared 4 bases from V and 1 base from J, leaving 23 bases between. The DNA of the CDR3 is TGTGCCAGCAGCTACACAGGGTTAGTCACTTACAAGTCTGGAAACACCATATATTTT. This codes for CASSYTGLVTYKSGNTIYF.

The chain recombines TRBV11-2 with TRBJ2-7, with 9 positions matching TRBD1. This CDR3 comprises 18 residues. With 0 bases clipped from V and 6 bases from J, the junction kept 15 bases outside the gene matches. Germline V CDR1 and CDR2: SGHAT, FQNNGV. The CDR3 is CASSLDPPGQGLGSEQYF. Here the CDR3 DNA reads TGTGCCAGCAGCTTAGACCCCCCGGGACAGGGTCTGGGATCCGAGCAGTACTTC.

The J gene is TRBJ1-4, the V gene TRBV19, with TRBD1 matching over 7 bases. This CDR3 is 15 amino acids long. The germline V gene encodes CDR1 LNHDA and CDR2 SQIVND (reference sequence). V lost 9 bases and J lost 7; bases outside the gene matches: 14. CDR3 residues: CASSGGPNSGEKLFF. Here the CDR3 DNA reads TGTGCCAGCTCAGGGGGTCCTAATAGCGGTGAAAAACTGTTTTTT.

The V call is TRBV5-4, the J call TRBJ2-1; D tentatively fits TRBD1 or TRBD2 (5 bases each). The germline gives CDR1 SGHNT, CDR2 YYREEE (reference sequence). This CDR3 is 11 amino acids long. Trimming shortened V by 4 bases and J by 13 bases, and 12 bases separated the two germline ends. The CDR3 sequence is CASSRDRDQFF. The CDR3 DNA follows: TGTGCCAGCAGCCGGGATCGGGACCAGTTCTTC.

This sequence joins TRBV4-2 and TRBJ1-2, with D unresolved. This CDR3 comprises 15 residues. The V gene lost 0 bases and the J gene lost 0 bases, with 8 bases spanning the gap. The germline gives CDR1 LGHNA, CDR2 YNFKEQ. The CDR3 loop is CASSQDPDSNYGYTF. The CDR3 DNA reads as TGTGCCAGCAGCCAAGATCCCGATTCTAACTATGGCTACACCTTC.

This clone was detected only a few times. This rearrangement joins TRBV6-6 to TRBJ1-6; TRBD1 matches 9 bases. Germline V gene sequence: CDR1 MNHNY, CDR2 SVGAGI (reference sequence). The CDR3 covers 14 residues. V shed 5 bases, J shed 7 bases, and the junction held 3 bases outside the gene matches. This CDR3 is CASSAGTGNSPLHF. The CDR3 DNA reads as TGTGCCAGCAGTGCCGGGACAGGGAATTCACCCCTCCACTTT.

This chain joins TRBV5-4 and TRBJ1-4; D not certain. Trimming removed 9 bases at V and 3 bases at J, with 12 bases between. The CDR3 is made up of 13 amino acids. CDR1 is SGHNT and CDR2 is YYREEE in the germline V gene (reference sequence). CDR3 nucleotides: TGTGCCACCTCGATTGGGGCTAATGAAAAACTGTTTTTT. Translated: CATSIGANEKLFF.

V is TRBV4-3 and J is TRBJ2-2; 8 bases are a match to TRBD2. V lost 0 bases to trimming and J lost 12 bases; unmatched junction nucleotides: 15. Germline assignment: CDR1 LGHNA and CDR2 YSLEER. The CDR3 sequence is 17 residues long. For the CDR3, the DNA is TGCGCCAGCAGCCAAGAAGTTGGTGGCGGGGGGTCAAGGAAGCTGTTTTTT. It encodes CASSQEVGGGGSRKLFF.

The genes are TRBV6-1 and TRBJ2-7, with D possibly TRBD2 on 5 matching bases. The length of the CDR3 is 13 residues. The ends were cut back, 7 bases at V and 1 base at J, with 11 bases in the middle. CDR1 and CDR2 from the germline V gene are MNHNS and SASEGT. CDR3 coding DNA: TGTGCCAGCAATTCGAGGGAATCCTACGAGCAGTACTTC. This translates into CASNSRESYEQYF.